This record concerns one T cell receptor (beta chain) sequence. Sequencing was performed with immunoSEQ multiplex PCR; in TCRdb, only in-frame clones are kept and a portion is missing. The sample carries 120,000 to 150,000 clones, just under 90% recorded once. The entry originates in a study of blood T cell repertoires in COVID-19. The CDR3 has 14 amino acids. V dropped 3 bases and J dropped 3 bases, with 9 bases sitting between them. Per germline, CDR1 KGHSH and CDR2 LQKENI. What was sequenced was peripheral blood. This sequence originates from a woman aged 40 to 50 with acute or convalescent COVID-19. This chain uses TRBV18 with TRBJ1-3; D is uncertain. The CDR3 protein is CASSPRDGGNTIYF. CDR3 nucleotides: TGTGCCAGCTCACCTCGGGATGGTGGAAACACCATATATTTT.